This T cell receptor (beta chain) was recovered during a study of shared clonotypes between healthy human individuals. Study information: Aged between 18 and 49, the donors were two women and three men. Study-wide results and caveats: Generation of non-shared clonotypes was less probable than generation of clonotypes shared by all four donors. Rarefaction indicated that sorted-subset sequencing remained incomplete although depth was large. Estimated richness values were generally larger in naive subsets than in memory subsets.

Generated by immunoSEQ multiplex PCR, the TCRdb table keeps only in-frame clones and is missing some. The sample carries about 2 million clones, about 95% recorded once. CD45RO-negative CD8 cells positively selected for CCR7 made up the naive population, which excluded terminally differentiated effector memory CD45RA+ cells. The CDR3 consists of 14 residues. Germline V gives CDR1 SGHTA, CDR2 FQGNSA. Trimming stripped 2 bases from V and 3 bases from J, with 11 bases between. This clone is a singleton in its sample. What it binds is not known. The receptor was isolated from a man aged 18 to 30 in good health. Sequences were obtained from naive CD8+ T cells sorted from blood. V usage is TRBV7-2 and J usage is TRBJ2-7; D is possibly TRBD2 (5 bases). This CDR3 is CASSLRERVYEQYF. The CDR3 region has the DNA TGTGCCAGCAGCTTAAGAGAGAGGGTCTACGAGCAGTACTTC.